This T cell receptor beta chain was identified during a study of T cell responses to AZD1222 COVID-19 vaccine (dated by TCRdb to the early 2020s). For the wider study: AZD1222 recipients given second doses at about 4 weeks or at about 12 weeks were pooled, since spike-specific TCR depth and breadth were not found to differ between the two schedules. Trial participants were enrolled by age into 18-55, 56-69 and 70-plus year subgroups, with about 150, 28 and 57 TCR-sequenced participants respectively. TCR sequencing covered roughly 230 trial participants: some 210 given two doses of AZD1222 and around 26 given two doses of MenACWY control vaccine.

In its sample, this clone was seen a few times. What antigen it recognizes has not been identified. No qualities accompany the bases; no much larger clone lies one base away. The CDR3 regions of human TCRbeta chains were analyzed by immunosequencing. As for the original processing: Repertoire TCRs were checked for matches against a reference library of SARS-CoV-2-specific TCRs that had been generated using the MIRA antigen-specificity platform. Breadth meant the fraction of unique TCRs that were SARS-CoV-2-associated, whereas depth meant the fraction of total T cells that were SARS-CoV-2-associated. Using the MIRA data, each spike-specific TCR was mapped to the spike region that the TCR reacts to and placed in a CD4 or CD8 class. Log10-transformed breadth and depth values were compared by one-way ANOVA with Sidak's multiple comparisons tests. TCRdb's version of the immuneACCESS table is confined to in-frame rearrangements and falls short of the full clone set. An unresolved V gene accounts for under half of the shortfall where checked; the remainder is of unknown origin. V and J calls and clone size come straight from that table; D and trimming were deduced from the DNA. The sample includes some 160,000 clones, with approximately 93% observed a single time. The ten largest clones take up 0.7% to 0.9% of the sample.

The germline V gene (reference sequence) supplies CDR1 LNHDA and CDR2 SQIVND. After removal of 3 bases from V and 4 bases from J, the junction retains 2 bases not matched to a gene. The CDR3 contains 14 residues, cysteine and phenylalanine counted. The read is trimmed to its CDR3 DNA, 42 bases read in frame from base 1. The paper as a whole reports these results and caveats: Conclusions about previously exposed vaccinees are limited, since just 6 or 7 AZD1222 recipients were seropositive for SARS-CoV-2 at baseline. Because no day 14 peak-response samples were available, repertoires were characterized only after the peak T cell response. The whole spike protein was spanned by vaccine-associated CD4 TCRs, and dominant responses were seen in regions 160-218 and 743-854. Participants were mostly white British and included more females than males, and it was suggested by the authors that clonal diversity may have been underestimated. Reportedly, almost half of the unique spike-specific TCRs recognized epitopes lying outside the regions that are mutated in the B.1.351 and B.1.1.7 variants. The 56-69-year group was small, and its depth increase did not reach significance, likely because of low power. After two AZD1222 doses, both the breadth and the depth of spike-specific TCRs were significantly higher than at day 0 and than in MenACWY recipients.

This specimen's time point label, interpreted: baseline before first vaccination. Samples from vaccinated people were obtained from the UK trials COV001 and COV002, which included a single-blind randomized controlled phase 2/3 trial of AZD1222 (ChAdOx1 nCoV-19) in healthy adults. For TCRbeta chain sequencing, PBMC samples from trial participants were taken at day 0 and at day 28 after the second dose. This receptor was taken from an adult in good health. The sample here was peripheral blood, taken on day 0 of AZD1222 vaccination. This chain joins TRBV19 to TRBJ2-5; 10 central nucleotides agree with TRBD1. At the DNA level, the sequence is TGTGCCAGTAGTATTAGGGACAGGGGAGAGACCCAGTACTTC. This sequence encodes CASSIRDRGETQYF.